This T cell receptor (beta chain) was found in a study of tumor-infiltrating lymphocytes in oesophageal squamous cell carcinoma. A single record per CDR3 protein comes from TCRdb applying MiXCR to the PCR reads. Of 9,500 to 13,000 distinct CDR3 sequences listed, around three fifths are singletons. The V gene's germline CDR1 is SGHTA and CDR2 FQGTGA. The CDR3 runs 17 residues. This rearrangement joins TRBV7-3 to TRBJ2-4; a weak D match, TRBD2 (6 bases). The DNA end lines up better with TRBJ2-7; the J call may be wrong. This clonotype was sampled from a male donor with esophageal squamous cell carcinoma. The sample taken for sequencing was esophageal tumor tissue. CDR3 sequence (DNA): TGTGCCAGCAGCTCACGTCCCCCCCGGGACTTAAACTACGAGCAGTACTTC. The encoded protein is CASSSRPPRDLNYEQYF.